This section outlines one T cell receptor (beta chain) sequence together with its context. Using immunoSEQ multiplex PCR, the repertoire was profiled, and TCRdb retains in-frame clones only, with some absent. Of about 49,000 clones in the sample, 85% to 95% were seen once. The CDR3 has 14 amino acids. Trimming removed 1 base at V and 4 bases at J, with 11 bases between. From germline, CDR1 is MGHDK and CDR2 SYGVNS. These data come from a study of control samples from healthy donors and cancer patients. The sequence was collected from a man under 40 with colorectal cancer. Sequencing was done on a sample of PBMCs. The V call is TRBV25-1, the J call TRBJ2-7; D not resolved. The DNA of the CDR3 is TGTGCCAGCAGTGAATTTGGCAGCTTATACGAGCAGTACTTC. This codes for CASSEFGSLYEQYF.